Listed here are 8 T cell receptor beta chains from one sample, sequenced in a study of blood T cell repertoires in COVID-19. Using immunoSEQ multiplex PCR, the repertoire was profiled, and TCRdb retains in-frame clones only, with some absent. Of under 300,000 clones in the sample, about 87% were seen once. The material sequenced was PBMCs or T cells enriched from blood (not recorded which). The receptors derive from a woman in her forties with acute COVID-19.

This CDR3 is CASSLSSGGGETQYF. The DNA for the CDR3 is TGTGCCAGCAGTTTATCGTCAGGGGGCGGGGAGACCCAGTACTTC. The chain couples TRBV27 to TRBJ2-5; TRBD1 agrees at 8 bases. Looked up from germline, CDR1 is MNHEY and CDR2 is SMNVEV (reference sequence). This CDR3 spans 15 amino acids. Germline trimming cut 0 bases from V and 5 bases from J; bases unmatched to any gene: 5.

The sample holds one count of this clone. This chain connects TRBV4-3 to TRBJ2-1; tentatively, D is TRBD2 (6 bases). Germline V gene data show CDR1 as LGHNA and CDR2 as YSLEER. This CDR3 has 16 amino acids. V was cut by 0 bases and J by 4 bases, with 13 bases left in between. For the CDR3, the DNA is TGCGCCAGCAGCCAAGATCCGACGGGAGTGTACAATGAGCAGTTCTTC. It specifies CASSQDPTGVYNEQFF.

CDR3 coding DNA: TGTGCCAGCAGCTTAGCCGGGACAGCCTCCTACGAGCAGTACTTC. Amino acids: CASSLAGTASYEQYF. The chain recombines TRBV7-2 with TRBJ2-7, with 7 bases that match TRBD1. With V trimmed by 0 bases and J by 0 bases, 2 bases remained unmatched. The CDR3 loop spans 15 amino acids. The germline CDR1 and CDR2 sequences are SGHTA and FQGNSA.

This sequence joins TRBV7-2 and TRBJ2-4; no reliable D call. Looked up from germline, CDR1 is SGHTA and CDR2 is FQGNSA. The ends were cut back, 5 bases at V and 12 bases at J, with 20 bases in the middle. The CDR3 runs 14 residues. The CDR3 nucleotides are TGTGCCAGCAGCCGCGCCCGACTGGGTCCTTCTCAGTACTTC. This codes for CASSRARLGPSQYF.

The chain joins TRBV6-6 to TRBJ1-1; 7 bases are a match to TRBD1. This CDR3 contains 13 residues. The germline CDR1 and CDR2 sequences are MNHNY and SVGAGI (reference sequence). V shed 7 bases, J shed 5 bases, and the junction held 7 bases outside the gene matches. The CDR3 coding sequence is TGTGCCAGCACAGAGACAGGGCGTACTGAAGCTTTCTTT. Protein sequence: CASTETGRTEAFF.

Here the CDR3 reads CASSVAGDGYTF. CDR3 DNA sequence: TGTGCCAGCAGCGTAGCAGGGGACGGCTACACCTTC. The rearrangement links TRBV9 to TRBJ1-2; weak D call: TRBD1 (6 bases). The germline V gene has CDR1 SGDLS and CDR2 YYNGEE. Trimming removed 0 bases at V and 8 bases at J, with 8 bases between. This CDR3 has 12 amino acids.

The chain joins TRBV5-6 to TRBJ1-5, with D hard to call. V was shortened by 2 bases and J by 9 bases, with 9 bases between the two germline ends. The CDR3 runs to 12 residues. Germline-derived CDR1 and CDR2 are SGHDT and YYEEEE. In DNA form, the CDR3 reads TGTGCCAGCAGCTTCACAGTCGGGCCCCAGCATTTT. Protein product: CASSFTVGPQHF.

CDR3 protein: CASIRGHERARAFF. CDR3 nucleotide sequence: TGTGCCAGCATCAGGGGCCACGAGAGAGCTAGAGCTTTCTTT. The genes are TRBV2 and TRBJ1-1; D may be TRBD1 (6 bases). Germline V gene data show CDR1 as SNHLY and CDR2 as FYNNEI. Between the trimmed V and J ends, which lost 7 bases and 10 bases, there was a span of 22 bases. The CDR3 runs 14 residues. Combining the CDR3 with reference TRBV2 and TRBJ1-1 gives the whole variable domain EPEVTQTPSHQVTQMGQEVILRCVPISNHLYFYWYRQILGQKVEFLVSFYNNEISEKSEIFDDQFSVERPDGSNFTLKIRSTKLEDSAMYFCASIRGHERARAFFGQGTRLTVV.